This entry lists 15 T cell receptor beta chains sequenced from one sample in a study of T cell changes during pregnancy in multiple sclerosis. The method was immunoSEQ multiplex PCR; TCRdb's version includes in-frame clones alone and lacks a portion of them. The data contain 64,000 or so clones, 80% to 95% of them singletons. This sample comprised peripheral blood, obtained in the first trimester of pregnancy. The receptors derive from a female donor with multiple sclerosis, enrolled in a pregnancy study.

The chain joins TRBV9 to TRBJ2-1, with 7 bases that match TRBD2. The CDR3 extends over 15 amino acids. Germline CDR1 and CDR2: SGDLS and YYNGEE. Trimming at V came to 4 bases and at J to 5 bases, leaving 9 bases not matched to a gene. Written as DNA, the CDR3 is TGTGCCAGCAGCCCTATAACAGCGGGAAACAATGAGCAGTTCTTC. Translation: CASSPITAGNNEQFF.

The J gene is TRBJ1-2, the V gene TRBV5-6; tentative D call: TRBD1 (6 bases). The CDR3 length is 14 residues. Germline CDR1 and CDR2: SGHDT and YYEEEE. The V end was cut by 3 bases, the J end by 8 bases, with 17 bases between. The CDR3: CASSWALQGRGYTF. The DNA for the CDR3 is TGTGCCAGCAGCTGGGCCTTACAGGGTAGGGGCTACACCTTC.

This clone showed up just a few times. The CDR3 sequence is CASTSLEGQGGLPQHF. DNA for the CDR3: TGTGCCAGTACCTCACTCGAGGGACAGGGAGGTTTGCCCCAGCATTTT. The J gene is TRBJ1-5, the V gene TRBV19; TRBD1 agrees at 9 bases. CDR1 is LNHDA and CDR2 is SQIVND in the germline V gene (reference sequence). The CDR3 contains 16 residues. J gave up 9 bases and V 7 bases, and 16 bases lay outside the gene matches.

The CDR3 loop reads CASSDRGAFYEQYF. CDR3 DNA sequence: TGTGCCAGCAGTGACAGGGGTGCCTTCTACGAGCAGTACTTC. V usage is TRBV27 and J usage is TRBJ2-7; 8 nucleotides agree with TRBD1. CDR3 size: 14 residues. Germline values: CDR1 MNHEY, CDR2 SMNVEV (reference sequence). The J segment lost 3 bases and the V segment lost 5 bases, leaving 6 bases of the junction unmatched.

V and J are TRBV5-4 and TRBJ2-7; TRBD2 aligns across 11 bases. Germline V gives CDR1 SGHNT, CDR2 YYREEE (reference sequence). This CDR3 is built from 15 residues. V shed 0 bases, J shed 3 bases, and the junction held 2 bases outside the gene matches. CDR3 DNA sequence: TGTGCCAGCAGCTTGGCGGGGACTAGCGGCTACGAGCAGTACTTC. Its protein product is CASSLAGTSGYEQYF. Filled out from reference TRBV5-4 and TRBJ2-7, the complete variable domain reads ETGVTQSPTHLIKTRGQQVTLRCSSQSGHNTVSWYQQALGQGPQFIFQYYREEENGRGNFPPRFSGLQFPNYSSELNVNALELDDSALYLCASSLAGTSGYEQYFGPGTRLTVT.

This clone was counted a single time. This rearrangement joins TRBV27 to TRBJ2-7, with D possibly being TRBD2 (6 bases). The V gene's germline CDR1 is MNHEY and CDR2 SMNVEV (reference sequence). V was clipped by 3 bases and J by 3 bases, with 12 bases between them. This CDR3 region has 14 residues. The CDR3 sequence: CASSFGGSNYEQYF. The CDR3 DNA follows: TGTGCCAGCAGTTTCGGAGGGTCCAACTACGAGCAGTACTTC.

The V gene is TRBV28, the J gene TRBJ1-6; 7 bases line up with TRBD1. The CDR3 is made up of 16 amino acids. The germline CDR1 and CDR2 sequences are MDHEN and SYDVKM. The J segment lost 5 bases and the V segment lost 2 bases, leaving 6 bases of the junction unmatched. CDR3 bases: TGTGCCAGCAGTTTAGGAGGGGGCAGGGATAATTCACCCCTCCACTTT. Translating it yields CASSLGGGRDNSPLHF.

J is TRBJ1-4 and V is TRBV5-8; no reliable D call. Trimming pared 4 bases from V and 0 bases from J, leaving 13 bases between. CDR1 and CDR2 (germline): SGHTS, YDEGEE. This CDR3 spans 16 amino acids. The CDR3 region is CASSTLQVATNEKLFF. CDR3 nucleotide sequence: TGTGCCAGCAGCACCTTACAAGTTGCAACTAATGAAAAACTGTTTTTT.

The chain is built from TRBV25-1 and TRBJ1-4; D is unresolved. Germline V gene lookup returns CDR1 MGHDK and CDR2 SYGVNS. The V end was cut by 4 bases, the J end by 4 bases, with 10 bases between. This CDR3 has 14 residues. This CDR3 is CASSVYSNNEKLFF. Here the CDR3 DNA reads TGTGCCAGCAGTGTGTATAGCAATAATGAAAAACTGTTTTTT. The complete variable domain, with remaining parts taken from reference TRBV25-1 and TRBJ1-4, reads EADIYQTPRYLVIGTGKKITLECSQTMGHDKMYWYQQDPGMELHLIHYSYGVNSTEKGDLSSESTVSRIRTEHFPLTLESARPSHTSQYLCASSVYSNNEKLFFGSGTQLSVL.

The chain combines TRBV27 with TRBJ2-7; possibly TRBD2 for D (5 bases). The V and J ends lost 3 bases and 0 bases respectively, with 9 bases between them. Germline assignment: CDR1 MNHEY and CDR2 SMNVEV (reference sequence). The CDR3 runs 14 residues. Written as DNA, the CDR3 is TGTGCCAGCAGTTTCGTGGCGGGCTCCTACGAGCAGTACTTC. It yields the protein CASSFVAGSYEQYF.

V gene TRBV5-8 combines with J gene TRBJ1-4, with 8 bases aligning to TRBD1. In germline, CDR1 is SGHTS, CDR2 YDEGEE. With V trimmed by 0 bases and J by 7 bases, 5 bases remained unmatched. This CDR3 comprises 15 residues. For the CDR3, the DNA is TGTGCCAGCAGCTTGGTTCAGGGGGCAGGTGAAAAACTGTTTTTT. As protein: CASSLVQGAGEKLFF.

The V gene is TRBV7-8, the J gene TRBJ1-4, with 10 bases fitting TRBD1. This CDR3 comprises 19 residues. Germline V gene lookup returns CDR1 SGHVS and CDR2 FQNEAQ. After removal of 3 bases from V and 8 bases from J, the junction contained 18 bases not matched to a gene. CDR3 loop: CASSFRSGTGVDFREKLFF. The CDR3 DNA follows: TGTGCCAGCAGCTTCCGATCGGGGACAGGGGTAGATTTTCGAGAAAAACTGTTTTTT.

This sequence joins TRBV5-4 and TRBJ2-6; 8 nucleotides align to TRBD2. V lost 4 bases and J lost 2; bases outside the gene matches: 8. The CDR3 is made up of 17 amino acids. Germline V gene sequence: CDR1 SGHNT, CDR2 YYREEE (reference sequence). The CDR3 is CASSASGPTAGANVLTF. The DNA for the CDR3 is TGTGCCAGCAGCGCTAGCGGGCCTACGGCTGGGGCCAACGTCCTGACTTTC. Full variable domain (rest looked up from reference TRBV5-4 and TRBJ2-6): ETGVTQSPTHLIKTRGQQVTLRCSSQSGHNTVSWYQQALGQGPQFIFQYYREEENGRGNFPPRFSGLQFPNYSSELNVNALELDDSALYLCASSASGPTAGANVLTFGAGSRLTVL.

The V and J genes are TRBV7-6 and TRBJ1-3; tentative D call: TRBD1 (5 bases). The CDR3 contains 13 residues. V lost 5 bases, J lost 11 bases, and 16 bases lay in between. Germline CDR1 is SGHVS and CDR2 is FNYEAQ. CDR3 protein: CASSRVGGDAIYF. The CDR3 DNA sequence: TGTGCCAGCAGCCGAGTGGGGGGAGATGCCATATATTTT.

This clone came up once. The V gene is TRBV5-4, the J gene TRBJ2-7; the match to TRBD2 covers 7 bases. Germline-derived CDR1 and CDR2 are SGHNT and YYREEE (reference sequence). This CDR3 spans 16 amino acids. The V gene end was trimmed by 4 bases and the J gene end by 2 bases; junction bases not matched to a gene: 12. As DNA, the CDR3 is TGTGCCAGCAGCCGATGGGGGGAGGGACCCACCTACGAGCAGTACTTC. This translates into CASSRWGEGPTYEQYF. Full variable domain (remainder filled in from reference TRBV5-4 and TRBJ2-7): ETGVTQSPTHLIKTRGQQVTLRCSSQSGHNTVSWYQQALGQGPQFIFQYYREEENGRGNFPPRFSGLQFPNYSSELNVNALELDDSALYLCASSRWGEGPTYEQYFGPGTRLTVT.